This T cell receptor (beta chain) was captured in a study of T cell responses to AZD1222 COVID-19 vaccine (dated by TCRdb to the early 2020s). At the level of the whole study: A total of 233 trial participants underwent TCR sequencing, of whom approximately 210 received two doses of AZD1222 and about 26 received two doses of the MenACWY control vaccine. Trial participants were enrolled by age into subgroups of 18-55, 56-69 and 70-plus years, and roughly 150, 30 and 60 TCR-sequenced participants, respectively, were included in these subgroups.

The CDR3 spans 16 residues, from the cysteine through the phenylalanine. Kept here is only the CDR3 DNA, which spans 48 bases and is read in frame from base 1. As encoded in the germline V gene, CDR1 is MGHRA while CDR2 is YSYEKL. Trimming accounts for 2 bases at V and 4 bases at J, while the number of junction bases matched to no gene is 6. This specimen's time point label, per the study, means: about 28 days (+/-7) after the second vaccine dose. Because spike-specific TCR depth and breadth did not differ between the two schedules, AZD1222 recipients who got a second dose at roughly 4 weeks were pooled with those who got a second dose at roughly 12 weeks. Vaccinee samples were obtained from the UK trials COV001 and COV002, which included a single-blind randomized controlled phase 2/3 trial of AZD1222 (ChAdOx1 nCoV-19) in healthy adults. For TCRbeta chain sequencing, PBMC samples from trial participants were taken at day 0 and at day 28 after the second dose.

About this clone itself: Its antigen specificity is not known. Base qualities are not provided; no much larger clone lies one nucleotide away.

Overall study results and their limits: The whole spike protein was spanned by vaccine-associated CD4 TCRs, and dominant responses were seen in regions 160-218 and 743-854. No day 14 peak-response samples were available, so repertoires were characterized only after the peak T cell response. Participants were mostly white British, with more females than males. The authors suggested clonal diversity may have been underestimated. Conclusions about previously exposed vaccinees are limited because only a handful of AZD1222 recipients were SARS-CoV-2 seropositive at baseline. The 56-69-year group was small, and its depth increase did not reach significance, likely because of low power. Spike-specific TCR breadth and depth rose significantly after two AZD1222 doses compared with day 0 and with MenACWY recipients. Nearly half of unique spike-specific TCRs reportedly recognized epitopes outside regions mutated in the B.1.351 and B.1.1.7 variants.

The CDR3 regions of human TCRbeta chains were analyzed by immunosequencing. The authors' pipeline ran thus. TCRs in the repertoires were compared against a reference library of SARS-CoV-2-specific TCRs that had been generated with the MIRA antigen-specificity platform. Breadth was defined as the fraction of unique TCRs that were SARS-CoV-2-associated. Depth was defined as the fraction of total T cells that were SARS-CoV-2-associated. Using the MIRA data, each spike-specific TCR was assigned both to the spike region to which the TCR was reactive and to a CD4 or CD8 class. Log10-transformed breadth and depth values were compared by one-way ANOVA with Sidak's multiple comparisons tests. Not all clones reach the TCRdb copy of this immuneACCESS table, which keeps in-frame sequences only. Checked studies attribute under half of the gap to unresolved V genes and leave the rest unexplained. Clonal size and the V and J genes are those of that table, whereas D and trimming came from the DNA. The sample profile shows tens of thousands of clones; about 83% of them were found once. The top ten clones comprise approximately 5.9% of the sample.

Recombination linked TRBV4-1 to TRBJ1-4; 8 bases in the junction line up with TRBD1. The sample was peripheral blood, taken 28 days after the second AZD1222 dose. The clonotype comes from an adult who received the AZD1222 COVID-19 vaccine. CDR3 region: CASSQPTGGVNEKLFF. The bases are TGCGCCAGCAGCCAACCAACAGGGGGGGTTAATGAAAAACTGTTTTTT.